The source of this T cell receptor (beta chain) is a study of T cells in Graves' hyperthyroidism and ophthalmopathy. Study-level points and caveats: The blood repertoire included most of the expanded thyroid clonotypes above 0.001.

V gave up 5 bases and J gave up 0 bases; unmatched junction bases: 8. The V gene's germline CDR1 is WNHNN and CDR2 SYGVQD (reference sequence). There are 18 residues in the CDR3. This clonotype was found many times. Its antigen is not known. Researchers took RNA transcripts and amplified the TCR beta CDR3 regions from them. Using the HTBI primer set, a first-round RT-PCR was run on the TCR CDR3. One entry per CDR3 protein results from TCRdb running MiXCR on the multiplex PCR reads. This sample carries fewer than 500,000 distinct CDR3 sequences, roughly 14% of them seen once, and the ten largest clones take about 20%.

The chain is built from TRBV10-1 and TRBJ2-2; 11 positions agree with TRBD2. What was sequenced was blood. The sequence was obtained from a man aged 25-40 years with Graves' hyperthyroidism that later progressed to Graves' ophthalmopathy. CDR3 nucleotides: TGCGCCAGCAGTCAAATACTAGCGGGGGATTCGAACACCGGGGAGCTGTTTTTT. Its protein product is CASSQILAGDSNTGELFF.